A single sample gave rise to the 8 T cell receptor beta chains below, sequenced in a study of cytomegalovirus exposure and HLA in healthy donors. With 60 Vbeta and 13 Jbeta primers, the PCR was carried out. The table came from immunoSEQ multiplex PCR; TCRdb's copy has only in-frame clones and leaves some out. The repertoire holds fewer than 200,000 clones, with 75% to 90% as singletons. Material for sequencing was PBMCs. The receptors shown here come from a male donor in good health and CMV-seronegative.

The chain couples TRBV4-3 to TRBJ1-6; D is possibly TRBD1 (6 bases). This CDR3 spans 15 amino acids. Trimming left V 0 bases short and J 6 bases short, with 9 bases between. The germline gives CDR1 LGHNA, CDR2 YSLEER. The CDR3, as DNA: TGCGCCAGCAGCCAAGATTCAGGGGTTAATTCACCCCTCCACTTT. It codes for CASSQDSGVNSPLHF.

The chain couples TRBV6-6 to TRBJ1-6; D call uncertain. Trimming took 3 bases from V and 0 from J, leaving 9 bases between them. The CDR3 has 16 amino acids. Germline CDR1 and CDR2: MNHNY and SVGAGI (reference sequence). Written as DNA, the CDR3 is TGTGCCAGCAGTTATACGCCGAGCTCCTATAATTCACCCCTCCACTTT. Protein sequence: CASSYTPSSYNSPLHF.

The gene calls are TRBV30 and TRBJ2-3; 8 bases are a match to TRBD2. The germline V gene encodes CDR1 GTSNPN and CDR2 SVGIG (reference sequence). The CDR3 has 17 amino acids. V dropped 3 bases and J dropped 0; count of bases not matched to a gene: 11. CDR3 residues: CAWSLGGSSGSTDTQYF. The CDR3 DNA reads TGTGCCTGGAGCCTCGGAGGGTCTAGCGGGAGCACAGATACGCAGTATTTT.

The V and J genes are TRBV6-1 and TRBJ1-1; D gene unclear. The germline V gene encodes CDR1 MNHNS and CDR2 SASEGT. With 4 bases removed from V and 4 bases from J, the gap between germline ends came to 4 bases. The CDR3 runs 11 residues. CDR3 sequence (DNA): TGTGCCAGCAGTGTCTCCACTGAAGCTTTCTTT. Translation gives CASSVSTEAFF.

This clone was found once. The chain is built from TRBV4-1 and TRBJ2-7; TRBD2 agrees at 7 bases. This CDR3 has 19 amino acids. Germline V gene lookup returns CDR1 MGHRA and CDR2 YSYEKL. Germline trimming cut 0 bases from V and 2 bases from J; bases unmatched to any gene: 16. CDR3 amino acids: CASSQEGPLMGGSTYEQYF. In DNA, the CDR3 is TGCGCCAGCAGCCAAGAGGGGCCCCTTATGGGGGGGAGCACCTACGAGCAGTACTTC.

Regarding this clone: This sample includes further DNA sequences coding for the same CDR3. The chain couples TRBV7-2 to TRBJ2-7; 9 bases are a match to TRBD1. The germline gives CDR1 SGHTA, CDR2 FQGNSA. With V trimmed by 2 bases and J by 6 bases, 8 bases remained unmatched. The CDR3 covers 15 residues. The CDR3 nucleotides are TGTGCCAGCAGCTTATTCCCGGGACAGGGCTCCGAGCAGTACTTC. Residues: CASSLFPGQGSEQYF.

The chain combines TRBV2 with TRBJ1-2, with TRBD1 matching over 8 bases. CDR1 is SNHLY, CDR2 FYNNEI, per germline. The CDR3 is made up of 13 amino acids. V trimming: 7 bases; J trimming: 7 bases; junction bases outside the gene matches: 8. CDR3 sequence reads: CASIGQGRGGYTF. The CDR3 DNA reads as TGTGCCAGCATCGGACAGGGTAGAGGTGGCTACACCTTC.

This sequence joins TRBV5-6 and TRBJ1-5; D unresolved. The CDR3 consists of 16 residues. V was clipped by 1 base and J by 2 bases, with 13 bases between them. The V gene's germline CDR1 is SGHDT and CDR2 YYEEEE. The CDR3 DNA sequence: TGTGCCAGCAGCTTGAGGACTACCCCGGGCAATCAGCCCCAGCATTTT. Residues: CASSLRTTPGNQPQHF.